Listed below are T cell receptor beta chains from one sample, sequenced in a study of siplizumab effects on memory and regulatory T cells. Assay used: immunoSEQ multiplex PCR; TCRdb lists only in-frame clones, some missing. The sample carries approximately 100,000 clones, roughly 93% recorded once. Sequencing input: non-Treg CD4+ T cells sorted from blood. The receptor set was obtained from a human donor in good health. CDR3s include the opening cysteine and the closing phenylalanine or tryptophan. Fields, in order: clone size, D gene, V gene, J gene, CDR3 DNA, CDR3 protein. The D gene is left open where the match is weak. Clone size is stated in some rows and not others, as once, few, many or a class when expanded.

clone size: .
D gene: .
V gene: TRBV25-1
J gene: TRBJ2-7
CDR3 DNA: TGTGCCAGCAGTGAATCCTACGAGCAGTACTTC
CDR3 protein: CASSESYEQYF

clone size: .
D gene: .
V gene: TRBV14
J gene: TRBJ2-3
CDR3 DNA: TGTGCCAGCAGCCAAGTCTCCTATGGGGCAGATACGCAGTATTTT
CDR3 protein: CASSQVSYGADTQYF

clone size: few
D gene: .
V gene: TRBV7-7
J gene: TRBJ2-7
CDR3 DNA: TGTGCCAGCAGCTTAGCCGACGGCTACGAGCAGTACTTC
CDR3 protein: CASSLADGYEQYF

clone size: .
D gene: TRBD2
V gene: TRBV4-1
J gene: TRBJ2-5
CDR3 DNA: TGCGCCAGCAGCCGGGCTGGTGGGGGGGAGGAGACCCAGTACTTC
CDR3 protein: CASSRAGGGEETQYF

clone size: .
D gene: TRBD1
V gene: TRBV19
J gene: TRBJ1-1
CDR3 DNA: TGTGCCAGTAGTATCAGGGGGGGAAACACTGAAGCTTTCTTT
CDR3 protein: CASSIRGGNTEAFF

clone size: .
D gene: TRBD2
V gene: TRBV5-1
J gene: TRBJ2-1
CDR3 DNA: TGCGCCAGCAGCGGAAATAGCGGGGCTTCCTACAATGAGCAGTTCTTC
CDR3 protein: CASSGNSGASYNEQFF

clone size: .
D gene: .
V gene: TRBV5-1
J gene: TRBJ1-3
CDR3 DNA: TGCGCCAGCAGCTTGGAAGGGAACTCTGGAAACACCATATATTTT
CDR3 protein: CASSLEGNSGNTIYF

clone size: once
D gene: .
V gene: TRBV28
J gene: TRBJ1-2
CDR3 DNA: TGTGCCAGCAGTTCGGCCCAATTCTATGGCTACACCTTC
CDR3 protein: CASSSAQFYGYTF

clone size: .
D gene: .
V gene: TRBV29-1
J gene: TRBJ1-1
CDR3 DNA: TGCAGCGTTGATTTCGCAGATAGAAACACTGAAGCTTTCTTT
CDR3 protein: CSVDFADRNTEAFF

clone size: .
D gene: TRBD1
V gene: TRBV9
J gene: TRBJ2-6
CDR3 DNA: TGTGCCAGCAGCGGGGACAGAGGGTTCTCTGGGGCCAACGTCCTGACTTTC
CDR3 protein: CASSGDRGFSGANVLTF

clone size: .
D gene: .
V gene: TRBV10-3
J gene: TRBJ2-3
CDR3 DNA: TGTGCCATCAGTCTAGGCACAGATACGCAGTATTTT
CDR3 protein: CAISLGTDTQYF